This T cell receptor beta chain was identified in a study of patients and donors after allogeneic stem cell transplantation. The germline gives CDR1 LNHNV, CDR2 YYDKDF (reference sequence). The CDR3 is made up of 13 amino acids. V gave up 1 base and J gave up 4 bases, with 6 bases separating them. TCRdb reprocessed the RT-PCR reads with MiXCR, giving one entry per CDR3 protein. The sample consists of around 200,000 distinct CDR3 sequences, around 40% of them appearing once. Sequenced: blood, either unsorted or a sorted T cell fraction (not recorded which). The TCR comes from a human donor who was either an allogeneic HSCT recipient or a stem cell or donor lymphocyte infusion donor (not recorded which). It is not recorded whose cells these are; they may come from a transplant donor. The chain employs TRBV15 and TRBJ2-3; no reliable D call. This chain's CDR3 is CATSRVYADTQYF. In nucleotides, the CDR3 is TGTGCCACCAGCAGAGTGTATGCAGATACGCAGTATTTT.